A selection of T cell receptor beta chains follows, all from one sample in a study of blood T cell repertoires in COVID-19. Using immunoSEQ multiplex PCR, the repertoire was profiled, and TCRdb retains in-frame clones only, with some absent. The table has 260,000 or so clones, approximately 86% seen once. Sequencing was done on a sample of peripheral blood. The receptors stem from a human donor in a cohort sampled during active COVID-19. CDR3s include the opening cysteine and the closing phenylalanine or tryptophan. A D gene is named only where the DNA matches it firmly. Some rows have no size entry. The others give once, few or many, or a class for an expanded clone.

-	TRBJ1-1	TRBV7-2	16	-	CASSLDTAIAGTEAFF	TGTGCCAGCAGCTTAGACACAGCCATTGCGGGCACTGAAGCTTTCTTT
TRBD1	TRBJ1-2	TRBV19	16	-	CASRLPLGTGDYGYTF	TGTGCCAGTAGGCTTCCTCTCGGGACAGGGGACTATGGCTACACCTTC
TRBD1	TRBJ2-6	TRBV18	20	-	CASSVVLPGQSFSGANVLTF	TGTGCCAGCTCCGTAGTACTTCCGGGACAGAGCTTCTCTGGGGCCAACGTCCTGACTTTC
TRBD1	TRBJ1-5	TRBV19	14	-	CASSFQGGRQPQHF	TGTGCCAGTAGCTTTCAGGGGGGCCGGCAGCCCCAGCATTTT
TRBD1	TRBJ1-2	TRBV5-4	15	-	CASSYVDRVHYGYTF	TGTGCCAGCAGTTACGTGGACAGGGTACACTATGGCTACACCTTC
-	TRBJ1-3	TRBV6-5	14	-	CASSSMESGNTIYF	TGTGCCAGCAGTTCCATGGAGTCTGGAAACACCATATATTTT
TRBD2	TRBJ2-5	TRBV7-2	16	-	CASSLGTLAGSETQYF	TGTGCCAGCAGCTTAGGGACCCTAGCGGGGAGTGAGACCCAGTACTTC
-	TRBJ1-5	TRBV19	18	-	CASSIQILRGVSNQPQHF	TGTGCCAGTAGTATTCAAATCCTACGGGGGGTTAGCAATCAGCCCCAGCATTTT
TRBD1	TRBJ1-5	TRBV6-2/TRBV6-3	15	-	CASSYGQGVRGPQHF	TGTGCCAGCAGTTACGGGCAGGGGGTCAGGGGGCCCCAGCATTTT
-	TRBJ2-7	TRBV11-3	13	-	CASSSRDSYEQYF	TGTGCCAGCAGCTCCCGGGACTCCTACGAGCAGTACTTC
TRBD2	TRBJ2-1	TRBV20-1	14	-	CSASLGLAFNEQFF	TGCAGTGCTAGTTTGGGACTAGCGTTTAATGAGCAGTTCTTC
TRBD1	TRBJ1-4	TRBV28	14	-	CASTRTGGSEKLFF	TGTGCCAGCACCCGGACAGGGGGGAGCGAAAAACTGTTTTTT
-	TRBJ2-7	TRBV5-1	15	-	CASSLEVSGSYEQYF	TGCGCCAGCAGCTTGGAGGTTAGCGGCTCCTACGAGCAGTACTTC
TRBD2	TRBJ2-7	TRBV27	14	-	CASSLQRELYEQYF	TGTGCCAGCAGTTTACAGCGGGAGTTATACGAGCAGTACTTC
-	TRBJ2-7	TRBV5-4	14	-	CASSLQLLSYEQYF	TGTGCCAGCAGCTTGCAACTTCTCTCCTACGAGCAGTACTTC
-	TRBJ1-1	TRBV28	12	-	CALGGPNTEAFF	TGTGCCCTAGGGGGACCTAACACTGAAGCTTTCTTT
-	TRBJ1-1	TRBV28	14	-	CASSSPGEGTEAFF	TGTGCCAGCAGCAGCCCAGGGGAAGGGACTGAAGCTTTCTTT
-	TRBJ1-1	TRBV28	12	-	CASSLRPREAFF	TGTGCCAGCAGTTTACGGCCTAGGGAGGCTTTCTTT
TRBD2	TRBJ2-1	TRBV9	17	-	CASSVGRTSGIRYEQFF	TGTGCCAGCAGCGTAGGCCGCACTAGCGGGATTCGGTATGAGCAGTTCTTC
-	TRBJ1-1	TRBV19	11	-	CASTVRAEAFF	TGTGCCAGTACGGTTAGAGCTGAAGCTTTCTTT
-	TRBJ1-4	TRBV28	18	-	CASSLLTGRGRANEKLFF	TGTGCCAGCAGTTTATTAACCGGGCGGGGTAGGGCTAATGAAAAACTGTTTTTT
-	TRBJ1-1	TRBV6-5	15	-	CASSYGGQVNTEAFF	TGTGCCAGCAGTTACGGCGGGCAGGTGAACACTGAAGCTTTCTTT
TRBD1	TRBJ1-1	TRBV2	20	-	CASSLCRENGPGTGDTEAFF	TGTGCCAGCAGCCTATGTAGAGAAAACGGTCCCGGGACAGGGGACACTGAAGCTTTCTTT
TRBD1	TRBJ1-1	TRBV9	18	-	CASSVIKEFDRGDTEAFF	TGTGCCAGCAGCGTAATAAAGGAGTTTGACAGGGGGGACACTGAAGCTTTCTTT
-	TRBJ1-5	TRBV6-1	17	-	CASSDKARSQSNQPQHF	TGTGCCAGCAGTGATAAAGCCCGAAGTCAAAGCAATCAGCCCCAGCATTTT
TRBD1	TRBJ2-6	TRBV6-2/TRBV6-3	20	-	CASSSRDREALGPGANVLTF	TGTGCCAGCAGTTCCCGGGACAGGGAGGCCCTGGGGCCTGGGGCCAACGTCCTGACTTTC
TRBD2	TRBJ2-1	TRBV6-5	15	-	CASSSTSGGANEQFF	TGTGCCAGCAGCTCGACTAGCGGGGGGGCCAATGAGCAGTTCTTC
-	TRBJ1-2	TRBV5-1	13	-	CASSLRRGDGYTF	TGCGCCAGCAGCTTGCGCAGGGGAGATGGCTACACCTTC
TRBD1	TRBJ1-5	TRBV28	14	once	CASSLQGVYQPQHF	TGTGCCAGCAGTCTCCAGGGGGTTTATCAGCCCCAGCATTTT
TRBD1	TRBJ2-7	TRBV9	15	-	CASSFSGTGYYEQYF	TGTGCCAGCAGCTTTTCCGGGACAGGGTACTACGAGCAGTACTTC
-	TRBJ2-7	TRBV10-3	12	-	CAIAQGTYEQYF	TGTGCCATCGCTCAGGGGACCTACGAGCAGTACTTC
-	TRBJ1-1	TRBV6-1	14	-	CASSEAREGVGAFF	TGTGCCAGCAGTGAAGCGCGGGAAGGGGTAGGAGCTTTCTTT